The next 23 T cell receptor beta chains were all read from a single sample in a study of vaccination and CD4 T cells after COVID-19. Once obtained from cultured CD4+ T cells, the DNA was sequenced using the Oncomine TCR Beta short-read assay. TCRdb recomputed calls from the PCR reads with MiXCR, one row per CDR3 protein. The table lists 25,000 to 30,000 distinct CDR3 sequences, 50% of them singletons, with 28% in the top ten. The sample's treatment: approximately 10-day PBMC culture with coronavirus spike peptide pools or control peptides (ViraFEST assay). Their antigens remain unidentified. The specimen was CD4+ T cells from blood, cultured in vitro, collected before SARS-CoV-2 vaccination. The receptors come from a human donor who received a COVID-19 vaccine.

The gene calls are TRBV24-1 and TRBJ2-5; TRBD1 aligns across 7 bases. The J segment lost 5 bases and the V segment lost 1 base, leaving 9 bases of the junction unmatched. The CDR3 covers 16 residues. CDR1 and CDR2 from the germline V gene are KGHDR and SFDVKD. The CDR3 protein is CATSDFTRTGRETQYF. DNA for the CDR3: TGTGCCACCAGTGATTTTACACGGACAGGCCGGGAGACCCAGTACTTC.

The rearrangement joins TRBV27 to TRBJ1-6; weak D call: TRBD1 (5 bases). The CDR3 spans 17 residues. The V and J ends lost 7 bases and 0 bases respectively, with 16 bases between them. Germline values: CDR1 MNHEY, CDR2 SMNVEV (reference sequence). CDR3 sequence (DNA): TGTGCCAGCAAAACAGACGGGGCGAGCTCCTATAATTCACCCCTCCACTTT. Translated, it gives CASKTDGASSYNSPLHF.

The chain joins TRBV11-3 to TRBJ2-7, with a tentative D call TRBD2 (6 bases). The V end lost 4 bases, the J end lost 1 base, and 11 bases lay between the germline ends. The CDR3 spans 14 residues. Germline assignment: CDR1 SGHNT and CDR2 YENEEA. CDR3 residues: CASSSLAVSYEQYF. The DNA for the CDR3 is TGTGCCAGCAGCTCCTTAGCGGTTTCCTACGAGCAGTACTTC.

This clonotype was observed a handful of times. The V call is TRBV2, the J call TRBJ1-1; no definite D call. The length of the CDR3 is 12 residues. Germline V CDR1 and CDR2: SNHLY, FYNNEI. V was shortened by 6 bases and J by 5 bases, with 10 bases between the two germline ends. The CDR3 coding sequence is TGTGCCAGCAGGAGTGGCGGGACTGAAGCTTTCTTT. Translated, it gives CASRSGGTEAFF.

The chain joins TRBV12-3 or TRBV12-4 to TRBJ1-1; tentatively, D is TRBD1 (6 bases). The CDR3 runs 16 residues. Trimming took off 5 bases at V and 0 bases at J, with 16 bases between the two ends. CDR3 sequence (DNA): TGTGCCAGCAGTATTAGGGACAAGTTGATGAACACTGAAGCTTTCTTT. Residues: CASSIRDKLMNTEAFF.

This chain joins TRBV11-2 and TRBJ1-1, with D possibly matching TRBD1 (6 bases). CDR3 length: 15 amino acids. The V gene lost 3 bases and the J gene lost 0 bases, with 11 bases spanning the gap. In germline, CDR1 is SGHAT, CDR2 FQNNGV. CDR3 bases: TGTGCCAGCAGCTTCTCTGGACAGATGAACACTGAAGCTTTCTTT. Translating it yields CASSFSGQMNTEAFF.

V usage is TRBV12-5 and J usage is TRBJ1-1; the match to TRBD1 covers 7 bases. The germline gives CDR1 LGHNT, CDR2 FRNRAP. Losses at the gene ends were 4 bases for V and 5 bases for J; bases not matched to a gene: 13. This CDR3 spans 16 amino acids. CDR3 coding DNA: TGTGCTAGTGGTTCGAGTACAGGGGACTGGAGTACTGAAGCTTTCTTT. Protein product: CASGSSTGDWSTEAFF.

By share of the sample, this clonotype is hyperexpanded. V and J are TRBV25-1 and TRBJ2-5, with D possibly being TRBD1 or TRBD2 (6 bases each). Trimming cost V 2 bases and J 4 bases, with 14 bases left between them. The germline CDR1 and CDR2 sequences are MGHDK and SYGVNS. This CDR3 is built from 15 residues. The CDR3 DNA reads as TGTGCCAGCAGTGAACCGAGGGGGGCAGGAGAGACCCAGTACTTC. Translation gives CASSEPRGAGETQYF.

The CDR3 loop is CASSWGPGLGYEQYF. The CDR3 DNA is TGCGCCAGCAGCTGGGGCCCGGGGCTAGGCTACGAGCAGTACTTC. The chain combines TRBV5-1 with TRBJ2-7; D is perhaps TRBD1 or TRBD2 (5 bases each). Germline loops: CDR1 SGHRS, CDR2 YFSETQ. Trimming removed 3 bases from V and 3 bases from J, with 16 bases in between. The CDR3 loop spans 15 amino acids.

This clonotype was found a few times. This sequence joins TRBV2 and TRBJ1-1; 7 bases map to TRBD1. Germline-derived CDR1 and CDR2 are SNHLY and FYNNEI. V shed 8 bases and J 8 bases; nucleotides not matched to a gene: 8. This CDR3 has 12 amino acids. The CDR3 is CASSDREREAFF. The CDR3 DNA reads TGTGCCAGCTCCGACAGGGAGCGGGAAGCTTTCTTT.

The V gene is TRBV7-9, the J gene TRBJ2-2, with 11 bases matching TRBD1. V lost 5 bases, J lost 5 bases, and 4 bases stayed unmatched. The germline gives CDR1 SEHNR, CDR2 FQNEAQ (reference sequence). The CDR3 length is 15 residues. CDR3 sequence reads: CASSPGQGGTGELFF. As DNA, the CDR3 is TGTGCCAGCAGCCCGGGACAGGGGGGAACCGGGGAGCTGTTTTTT.

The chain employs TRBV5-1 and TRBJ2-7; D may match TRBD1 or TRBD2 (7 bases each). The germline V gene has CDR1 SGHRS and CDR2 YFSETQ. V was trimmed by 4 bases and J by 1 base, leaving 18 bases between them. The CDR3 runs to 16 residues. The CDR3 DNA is TGCGCCAGCAGCCCCGGCAGGGGGGGTGTTTCCTACGAGCAGTACTTC. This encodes CASSPGRGGVSYEQYF.

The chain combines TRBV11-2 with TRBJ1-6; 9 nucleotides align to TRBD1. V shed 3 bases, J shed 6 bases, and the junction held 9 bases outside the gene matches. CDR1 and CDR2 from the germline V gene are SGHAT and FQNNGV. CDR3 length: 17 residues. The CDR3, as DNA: TGTGCCAGCAGCTTTTCCTCCGGGACAGGGTCTAATTCACCCCTCCACTTT. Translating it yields CASSFSSGTGSNSPLHF.

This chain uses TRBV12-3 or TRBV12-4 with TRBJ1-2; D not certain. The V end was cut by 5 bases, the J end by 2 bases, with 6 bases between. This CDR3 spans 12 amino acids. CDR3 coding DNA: TGTGCCAGCAGTCAAAGGAACTATGGCTACACCTTC. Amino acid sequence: CASSQRNYGYTF.

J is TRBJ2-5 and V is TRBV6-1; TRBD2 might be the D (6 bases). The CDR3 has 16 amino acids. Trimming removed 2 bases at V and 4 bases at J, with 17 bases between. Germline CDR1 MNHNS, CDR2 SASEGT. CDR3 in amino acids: CASSETTAGSTETQYF. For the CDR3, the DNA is TGTGCCAGCAGTGAAACGACTGCGGGATCGACAGAGACCCAGTACTTC.

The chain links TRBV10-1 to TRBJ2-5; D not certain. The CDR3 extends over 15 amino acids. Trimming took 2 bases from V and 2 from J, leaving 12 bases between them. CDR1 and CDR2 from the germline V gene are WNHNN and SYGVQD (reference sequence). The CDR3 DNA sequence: TGCGCCAGCAGTGAGGGTCGAGGCGGTCAAGAGACCCAGTACTTC. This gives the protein CASSEGRGGQETQYF.

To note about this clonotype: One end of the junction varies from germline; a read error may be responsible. The CDR3 is CSALLDRRFFRF. CDR3 nucleotides: TGCAGTGCTCTCCTCGACAGGCGGTTTTTCCGCTTC. The chain has TRBV20-1 and TRBJ2-7; maybe TRBD1 (6 bases). Germline loops: CDR1 DFQATT, CDR2 SNEGSKA (reference sequence). The CDR3 sequence is 12 residues long.

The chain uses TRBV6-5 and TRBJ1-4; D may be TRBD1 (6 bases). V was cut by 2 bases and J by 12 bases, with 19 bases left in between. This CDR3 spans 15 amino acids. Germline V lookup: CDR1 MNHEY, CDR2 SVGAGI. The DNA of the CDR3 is TGTGCCAGCAGTTACAGAAACAGGGAGGGATTGGAACTGTTTTTT. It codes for CASSYRNREGLELFF.

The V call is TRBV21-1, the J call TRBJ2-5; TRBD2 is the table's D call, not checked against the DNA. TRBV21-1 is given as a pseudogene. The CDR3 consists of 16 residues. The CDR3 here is CASSQGGTQGEETQYF. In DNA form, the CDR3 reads TGTGCCAGCAGCCAGGGAGGGACCCAGGGCGAAGAGACCCAGTACTTC.

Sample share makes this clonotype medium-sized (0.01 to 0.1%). The CDR3 DNA follows: TGTGCCAGCAGCCAGCTGGGGCCCGATACGCAGTATTTT. Translation: CASSQLGPDTQYF. The chain is built from TRBV3-1 and TRBJ2-3, with D tentatively TRBD1 (5 bases). The ends were cut back, 3 bases at V and 6 bases at J, with 10 bases in the middle. Per germline, CDR1 LGHDT and CDR2 YNNKEL (reference sequence). This CDR3 has 13 residues.

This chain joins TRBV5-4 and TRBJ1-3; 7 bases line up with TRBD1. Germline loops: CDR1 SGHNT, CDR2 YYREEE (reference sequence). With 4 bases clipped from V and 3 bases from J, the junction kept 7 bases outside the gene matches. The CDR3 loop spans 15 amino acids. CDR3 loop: CASSRTGQHGNTIYF. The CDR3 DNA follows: TGTGCCAGCAGCCGTACGGGACAGCATGGAAACACCATATATTTT.

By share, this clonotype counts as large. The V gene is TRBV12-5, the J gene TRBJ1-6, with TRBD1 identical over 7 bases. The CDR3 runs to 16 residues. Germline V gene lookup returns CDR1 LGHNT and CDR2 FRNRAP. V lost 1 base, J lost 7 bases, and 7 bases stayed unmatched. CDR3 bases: TGTGCTAGTGGTTTGGACCCGACAGGGACCAATTCACCCCTCCACTTT. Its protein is CASGLDPTGTNSPLHF.

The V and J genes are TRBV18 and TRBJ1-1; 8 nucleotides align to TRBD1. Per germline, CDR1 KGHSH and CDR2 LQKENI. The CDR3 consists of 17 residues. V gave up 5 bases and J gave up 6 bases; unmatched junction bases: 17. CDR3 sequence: CASSSRGRDTTGPEAFF. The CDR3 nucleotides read TGTGCCAGCTCATCCAGGGGGCGGGACACCACGGGCCCTGAAGCTTTCTTT. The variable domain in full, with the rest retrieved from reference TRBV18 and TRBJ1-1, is NAGVMQNPRHLVRRRGQEARLRCSPMKGHSHVYWYRQLPEEGLKFMVYLQKENIIDESGMPKERFSAEFPKEGPSILRIQQVVRGDSAAYFCASSSRGRDTTGPEAFFGQGTRLTVV.